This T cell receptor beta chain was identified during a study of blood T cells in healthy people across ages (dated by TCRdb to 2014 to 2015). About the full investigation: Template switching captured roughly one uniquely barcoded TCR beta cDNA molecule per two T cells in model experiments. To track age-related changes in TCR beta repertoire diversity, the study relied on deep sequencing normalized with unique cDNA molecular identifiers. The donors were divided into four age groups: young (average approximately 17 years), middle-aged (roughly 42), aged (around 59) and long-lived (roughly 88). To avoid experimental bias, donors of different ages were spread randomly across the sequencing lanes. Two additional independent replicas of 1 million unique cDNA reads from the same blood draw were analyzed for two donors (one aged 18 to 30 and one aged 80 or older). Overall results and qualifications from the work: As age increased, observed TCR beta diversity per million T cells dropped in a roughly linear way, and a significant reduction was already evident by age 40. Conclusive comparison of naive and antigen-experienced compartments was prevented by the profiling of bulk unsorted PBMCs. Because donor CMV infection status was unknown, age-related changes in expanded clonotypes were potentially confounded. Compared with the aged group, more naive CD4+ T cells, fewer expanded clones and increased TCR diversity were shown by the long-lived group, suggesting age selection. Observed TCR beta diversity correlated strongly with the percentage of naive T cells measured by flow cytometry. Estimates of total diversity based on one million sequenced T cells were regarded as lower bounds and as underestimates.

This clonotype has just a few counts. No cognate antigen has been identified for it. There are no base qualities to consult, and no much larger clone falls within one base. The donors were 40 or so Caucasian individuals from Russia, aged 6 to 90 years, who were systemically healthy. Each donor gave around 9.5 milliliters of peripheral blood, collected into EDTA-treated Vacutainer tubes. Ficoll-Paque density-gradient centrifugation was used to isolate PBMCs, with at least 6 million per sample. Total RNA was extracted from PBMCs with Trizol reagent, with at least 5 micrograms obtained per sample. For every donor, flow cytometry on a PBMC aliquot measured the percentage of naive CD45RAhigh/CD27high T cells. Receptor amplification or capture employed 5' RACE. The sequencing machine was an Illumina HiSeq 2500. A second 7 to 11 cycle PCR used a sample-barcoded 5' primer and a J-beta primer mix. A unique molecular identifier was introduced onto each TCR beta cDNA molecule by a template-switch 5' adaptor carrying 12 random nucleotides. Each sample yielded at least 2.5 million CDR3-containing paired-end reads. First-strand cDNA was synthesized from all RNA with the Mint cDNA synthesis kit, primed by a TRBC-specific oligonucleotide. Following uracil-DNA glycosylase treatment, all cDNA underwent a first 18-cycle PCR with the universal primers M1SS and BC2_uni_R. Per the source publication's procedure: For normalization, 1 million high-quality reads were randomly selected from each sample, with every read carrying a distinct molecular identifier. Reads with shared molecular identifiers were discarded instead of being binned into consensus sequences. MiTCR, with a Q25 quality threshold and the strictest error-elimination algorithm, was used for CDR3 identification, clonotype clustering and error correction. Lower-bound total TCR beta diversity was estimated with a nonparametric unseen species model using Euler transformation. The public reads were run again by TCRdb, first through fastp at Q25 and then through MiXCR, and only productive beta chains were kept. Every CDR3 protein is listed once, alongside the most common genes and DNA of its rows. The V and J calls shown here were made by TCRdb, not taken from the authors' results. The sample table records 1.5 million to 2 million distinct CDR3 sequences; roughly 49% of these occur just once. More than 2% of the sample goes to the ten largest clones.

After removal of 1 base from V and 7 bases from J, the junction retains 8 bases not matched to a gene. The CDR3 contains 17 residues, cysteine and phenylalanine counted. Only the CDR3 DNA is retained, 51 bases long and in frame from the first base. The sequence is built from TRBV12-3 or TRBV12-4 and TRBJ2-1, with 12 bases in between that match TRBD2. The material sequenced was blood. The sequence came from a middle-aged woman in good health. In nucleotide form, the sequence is TGTGCCAGCAGTTTAGGGGGCCTAGCGGGGGGGCTGAATGAGCAGTTCTTC. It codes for CASSLGGLAGGLNEQFF.